Below, one T cell receptor (beta chain) is given with its context. Its antigen is as yet unknown. Method: immunoSEQ multiplex PCR; TCRdb's copy keeps in-frame clones and lacks some. The sample carries roughly 380,000 clones, around 90% recorded once. These data belong to a study of Ad26.COV2.S vaccination and SARS-CoV-2 variants. Study conclusions and caveats: Overall T cell responses may have been underestimated by the analyses of TCR breadth and depth. There was reportedly substantial breadth in spike-specific CD8+ and CD4+ T cell responses after vaccination.

This sequence originates from a human donor who had recovered from COVID-19. This specimen was peripheral blood, taken after recovery from COVID-19.

CDR3 nucleotide sequence: TGTGCCAGCAGTTACTCCCAACAGGGGAATAATTCACCCCTCCACTTT. Its translation is CASSYSQQGNNSPLHF. The chain joins TRBV6-5 to TRBJ1-6, with TRBD1 matching over 7 bases. After removal of 0 bases from V and 5 bases from J, the junction contained 4 bases not matched to a gene. Germline loops: CDR1 MNHEY, CDR2 SVGAGI. The length of the CDR3 is 16 residues.